These T cell receptor beta chains were read from a single sample in a study of monozygotic twins with inflammatory bowel disease. TCRdb derives one entry per CDR3 protein from the 5' RACE reads, leaving out DNA. There are nearly 450,000 distinct CDR3 sequences in the sample, with about 2.4% held by the top ten. The sample taken for sequencing was blood. The receptors were gathered from a human donor with ulcerative colitis or Crohn's disease, or a healthy co-twin of an affected twin (not recorded which). Each CDR3 is given with its conserved first and last residue. Each record gives: J gene, V gene, CDR3 protein.

j_gene: TRBJ2-1
v_gene: TRBV29-1
CDR3aa: CSESIGGEQFF

j_gene: TRBJ1-2
v_gene: TRBV2
CDR3aa: CASSDRQGGHGYTF

j_gene: TRBJ2-1
v_gene: TRBV27
CDR3aa: CATSTSGGYNEQFF

j_gene: TRBJ2-7
v_gene: TRBV28
CDR3aa: CASRKDSTYEQYF

j_gene: TRBJ2-7
v_gene: TRBV5-1
CDR3aa: CASSPGTGSIDYEQYF

j_gene: TRBJ2-1
v_gene: TRBV9
CDR3aa: CASSAGLAAYNEQFF

j_gene: TRBJ2-1
v_gene: TRBV18
CDR3aa: CASSREGTGGSYNEQFF

j_gene: TRBJ2-6
v_gene: TRBV7-2
CDR3aa: CASSFGPGMANVLTF

j_gene: TRBJ2-7
v_gene: TRBV5-1
CDR3aa: CASSLSFSRAYEQYF

j_gene: TRBJ2-2
v_gene: TRBV6-6
CDR3aa: CASQGSATGELFF

j_gene: TRBJ2-1
v_gene: TRBV3-1
CDR3aa: CASSPSGGSPYNEQFF

j_gene: TRBJ2-7
v_gene: TRBV6-1
CDR3aa: CASSPDRCNYEQYF

j_gene: TRBJ2-2
v_gene: TRBV4-3
CDR3aa: CASSQGSDSRTGELFF

j_gene: TRBJ1-4
v_gene: TRBV7-9
CDR3aa: CASSNGDRSGKLFF

j_gene: TRBJ2-5
v_gene: TRBV2
CDR3aa: CASSDSPWIMARQETQYF

j_gene: TRBJ2-3
v_gene: TRBV4-2
CDR3aa: CASSQEGRVEGTDTQYF

j_gene: TRBJ1-2
v_gene: TRBV20-1
CDR3aa: CSARPGTDDYGYTF